This T cell receptor (beta chain) is from a study of blood T cell repertoires in COVID-19. Study-wide background: Donors in the United States, Italy and Spain gave samples during acute or convalescent COVID-19. Sample material is recorded as cDNA or gDNA derived from T cells, B-cell-depleted T cells, or PBMCs.

V gave up 7 bases and J gave up 9 bases; unmatched junction bases: 9. This CDR3 has 14 amino acids. Germline V gene lookup returns CDR1 MNHEY and CDR2 SVGAGI. In the authors' methods: Amplifying reference gene primers gave estimates of nucleated cell counts. Data came from immunoSEQ multiplex PCR; TCRdb stores just in-frame clones and leaves some out. V and J calls plus clone size are reproduced from that table; the DNA served to infer D and trimming. The profile covers fewer than 250,000 clones, with around 85% appearing a single time and roughly 2% taken by the ten largest. This sequence joins TRBV6-5 and TRBJ2-1, with 10 positions matching TRBD2. This sequence was found in a woman aged 45-59 years with acute or convalescent COVID-19. Sequencing was performed on peripheral blood. The CDR3 sequence: CASTGSGGASEQFF. In DNA, the CDR3 is TGTGCCAGCACTGGCAGCGGGGGGGCGAGTGAGCAGTTCTTC.